Sequencing of this TCR beta chain was carried out in a study of blood T cell repertoires in COVID-19. The wider study: In each case, the material was cDNA or gDNA derived from T cells, B-cell-depleted T cells, or PBMCs.

Profiled with immunoSEQ multiplex PCR; TCRdb holds only in-frame clones, not every one. The table has 350,000 to 450,000 clones, 70% to 90% seen once. Trimming cost V 7 bases and J 3 bases; bases outside gene matches: 13. Germline-derived CDR1 and CDR2 are SQVTM and ANQGSEA. CDR3 length: 16 amino acids. Specimen: peripheral blood. The clonotype comes from a man aged 35-49 years with acute or convalescent COVID-19. The chain joins TRBV29-1 to TRBJ1-1, with 11 bases fitting TRBD1. The CDR3 DNA follows: TGCAGCGGTCTATCCCAGCCGGGACAGGGGGACACTGAAGCTTTCTTT. Translating it yields CSGLSQPGQGDTEAFF.